A single sample is the source of the 15 T cell receptor beta chains below, sequenced in a study of control samples from healthy donors and cancer patients (dated by TCRdb to the early 2020s). The library was made by the immunoSEQ multiplex PCR assay. Sourced from immuneACCESS, this table was stored by TCRdb with only in-frame sequences that have V and J called. A share of the clones is absent; for the studies checked, an unresolved V gene accounts for under half, and the remainder has no known explanation. For this sample the table gives some 79,000 clones, of which 89% were detected only once. The ten top clones hold more than 7% of the sample. The sample was blood. These receptors were obtained from a man aged 45-60 years in good health.

The V call is TRBV27, the J call TRBJ1-1; D uncertain. Looked up from germline, CDR1 is MNHEY and CDR2 is SMNVEV (reference sequence). The V end lost 4 bases, the J end lost 4 bases, and 13 bases lay between the germline ends. This CDR3 region has 14 residues. The CDR3 sequence is CASSSDGLGTEAFF. The CDR3, as DNA: TGTGCCAGCAGTTCGGACGGTTTGGGCACTGAAGCTTTCTTT.

V usage is TRBV12-3 or TRBV12-4 and J usage is TRBJ1-3; no definite D call. This CDR3 is built from 13 residues. Trimming took 7 bases from V and 0 from J, leaving 7 bases between them. CDR3 coding DNA: TGTGCCAGCAAGCTGAGCTCTGGAAACACCATATATTTT. Amino acid sequence: CASKLSSGNTIYF.

The CDR3 reads CASSLGRGTEAFF. Written as DNA, the CDR3 is TGTGCCAGCAGTTTAGGACGGGGCACTGAAGCTTTCTTT. The chain recombines TRBV12-3 or TRBV12-4 with TRBJ1-1; no firm D call. The V end was cut by 1 base, the J end by 4 bases, with 7 bases between. The CDR3 spans 13 residues.

This chain links TRBV12-5 with TRBJ2-1; 13 bases line up with TRBD2. There are 16 residues in the CDR3. In germline, CDR1 is LGHNT, CDR2 FRNRAP. V dropped 5 bases and J dropped 8; count of bases not matched to a gene: 9. The CDR3 nucleotides read TGTGCTAGTGGTCGATACACTAGCGGGGGGGCTCATGAGCAGTTCTTC. Translating it yields CASGRYTSGGAHEQFF.

V is TRBV3-1 (or the pseudogene TRBV3-2) and J is TRBJ1-2; perhaps TRBD1 as D (5 bases). Germline-derived CDR1 and CDR2 are LGHDT and YNNKEL (reference sequence). This CDR3 has 16 residues. V was cut by 0 bases and J by 2 bases, with 13 bases left in between. The CDR3, as DNA: TGTGCCAGCAGCCAAGATCCTGCCACAGGCAACTATGGCTACACCTTC. Amino acid sequence: CASSQDPATGNYGYTF.

J is TRBJ1-4 and V is TRBV14; no definite D call. Looked up from germline, CDR1 is SGHDN and CDR2 is FVKESK. Trimming stripped 4 bases from V and 0 bases from J, with 3 bases between. CDR3 length: 13 residues. The CDR3 loop is CASSRATNEKLFF. The DNA of the CDR3 is TGTGCCAGCAGCCGCGCAACTAATGAAAAACTGTTTTTT.

Points on this clone: One junction end disagrees with the germline gene, perhaps due to a read error. The chain carries TRBV7-7 and TRBJ2-1, with 10 bases fitting TRBD1. Germline V lookup: CDR1 SSHAT, CDR2 FNYEAQ (reference sequence). The CDR3 is made up of 15 amino acids. This CDR3 is CASSLRTGGYGEQFF. CDR3 bases: TGTGCTAGCAGCTTACGGACAGGGGGTTACGGCGAGCAGTTCTTC. Full variable domain (rest looked up from reference TRBV7-7 and TRBJ2-1): GAGVSQSPRYKVTKRGQDVTLRCDPISSHATLYWYQQALGQGPEFLTYFNYEAQPDKSGLPSDRFSAERPEGSISTLTIQRTEQRDSAMYRCASSLRTGGYGEQFFGPGTRLTVL.

The chain joins TRBV6-5 to TRBJ2-7; TRBD2 is a possible D gene (5 bases). The V end was cut by 10 bases, the J end by 6 bases, with 22 bases between. Germline values: CDR1 MNHEY, CDR2 SVGAGI. The CDR3 loop spans 14 amino acids. The CDR3 loop is CAIALERGWGEQYF. Here the CDR3 DNA reads TGTGCCATCGCACTCGAACGGGGTTGGGGCGAGCAGTACTTC.

The gene calls are TRBV6-5 and TRBJ2-5; tentative D call: TRBD1 (6 bases). Germline V gene data show CDR1 as MNHEY and CDR2 as SVGAGI. CDR3 length: 13 residues. The CDR3 spells CASSRQVVETQYF. For the CDR3, the DNA is TGTGCTTCCAGCCGACAGGTGGTGGAGACCCAGTACTTC.

The rearrangement uses TRBV18 and TRBJ2-7; no reliable D call. The germline gives CDR1 KGHSH, CDR2 LQKENI. The CDR3 totals 15 residues. Trimming removed 0 bases from V and 0 bases from J, with 9 bases in between. CDR3 in amino acids: CASSPPSRDSYEQYF. CDR3 in DNA: TGTGCCAGCTCACCACCATCTAGGGACTCCTACGAGCAGTACTTC.

The V and J genes are TRBV30 and TRBJ1-6; 8 bases are a match to TRBD1. This CDR3 region has 13 residues. V dropped 5 bases and J dropped 8; count of bases not matched to a gene: 5. From germline, CDR1 is GTSNPN and CDR2 SVGIG (reference sequence). The CDR3 sequence is CAWQDRGDSPLHF. The CDR3 DNA sequence: TGTGCCTGGCAAGACAGGGGTGATTCACCCCTCCACTTT.

This clone is a singleton in its sample. This chain links TRBV27 with TRBJ2-1; possibly TRBD1 for D (6 bases). Germline CDR1 MNHEY, CDR2 SMNVEV (reference sequence). This CDR3 comprises 15 residues. The V end lost 5 bases, the J end lost 0 bases, and 11 bases lay between the germline ends. In nucleotides, the CDR3 is TGTGCCAGCAGTCCAGGGGTTTCCTCCTACAATGAGCAGTTCTTC. It codes for CASSPGVSSYNEQFF.

The chain joins TRBV4-2 to TRBJ1-3; D is possibly TRBD1 (5 bases). CDR1 and CDR2 (germline): LGHNA, YNFKEQ. This CDR3 contains 16 residues. Trimming took 1 base from V and 2 from J, leaving 12 bases between them. The CDR3 here is CASSQGEGSPGNTIYF. The CDR3 bases are TGTGCCAGCAGCCAAGGGGAGGGGTCCCCTGGAAACACCATATATTTT.

The rearrangement joins TRBV9 to TRBJ1-1; D unresolved. Germline CDR1 SGDLS, CDR2 YYNGEE. Trimming shortened V by 10 bases and J by 0 bases, and 10 bases separated the two germline ends. CDR3 length: 12 residues. CDR3 loop: CASGRMNTEAFF. The CDR3 DNA reads TGTGCCTCGGGCAGAATGAACACTGAAGCTTTCTTT.

The J gene is TRBJ1-4, the V gene TRBV6-5; D possibly corresponds to TRBD1 (5 bases). CDR1 is MNHEY, CDR2 SVGAGI, per germline. This CDR3 region has 15 residues. V was cut by 6 bases and J by 5 bases, with 16 bases left in between. The CDR3 DNA is TGTGCCAGCAGGGGAGGGACCGGAGGCAATGAAAAACTGTTTTTT. Protein: CASRGGTGGNEKLFF.